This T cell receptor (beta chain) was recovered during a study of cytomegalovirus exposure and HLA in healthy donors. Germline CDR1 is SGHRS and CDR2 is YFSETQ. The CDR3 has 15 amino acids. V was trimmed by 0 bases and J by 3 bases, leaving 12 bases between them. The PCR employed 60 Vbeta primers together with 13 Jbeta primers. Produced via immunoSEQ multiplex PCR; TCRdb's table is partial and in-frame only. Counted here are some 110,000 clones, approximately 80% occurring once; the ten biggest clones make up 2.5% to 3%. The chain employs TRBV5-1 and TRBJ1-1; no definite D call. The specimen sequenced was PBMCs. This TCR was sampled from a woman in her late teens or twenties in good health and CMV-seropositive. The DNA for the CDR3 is TGCGCCAGCAGCTTGGCTCCACAATCCCACACTGAAGCTTTCTTT. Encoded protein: CASSLAPQSHTEAFF. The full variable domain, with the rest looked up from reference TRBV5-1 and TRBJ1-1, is KAGVTQTPRYLIKTRGQQVTLSCSPISGHRSVSWYQQTPGQGLQFLFEYFSETQRNKGNFPGRFSGRQFSNSRSEMNVSTLELGDSALYLCASSLAPQSHTEAFFGQGTRLTVV.